This entry lists 3 T cell receptor beta chains sequenced from one sample in a study of blood T cell repertoires in COVID-19. Sequencing was performed with immunoSEQ multiplex PCR; in TCRdb, only in-frame clones are kept and a portion is missing. The sample has around 280,000 clones; roughly 85% are singletons. The sequencing sample was made of PBMCs or T cells enriched from blood (not recorded which). These receptors all stem from a woman aged 40 to 50 who had recovered from COVID-19.

The V call is TRBV11-3, the J call TRBJ2-1, with 8 positions matching TRBD1. The germline V gene encodes CDR1 SGHNT and CDR2 YENEEA. The CDR3 consists of 15 residues. With V trimmed by 5 bases and J by 4 bases, 7 bases remained unmatched. For the CDR3, the DNA is TGTGCCAGCAGCCTGCAGGGGGCCCCATACAATGAGCAGTTCTTC. It translates to CASSLQGAPYNEQFF.

This chain uses TRBV9 with TRBJ2-2; 11 positions agree with TRBD2. CDR3 length: 16 amino acids. The V segment lost 2 bases and the J segment 1 base; nucleotides outside the gene matches: 1. The V gene's germline CDR1 is SGDLS and CDR2 YYNGEE. CDR3 protein: CASSVGLAVNTGELFF. The CDR3 nucleotides are TGTGCCAGCAGCGTGGGACTAGCGGTGAACACCGGGGAGCTGTTTTTT.

The J gene is TRBJ2-7, the V gene TRBV7-9; 7 bases are a match to TRBD1. Germline V CDR1 and CDR2: SEHNR, FQNEAQ (reference sequence). Losses at the gene ends were 7 bases for V and 7 bases for J; bases not matched to a gene: 13. This CDR3 is 14 amino acids long. Written as DNA, the CDR3 is TGTGCCAGCACAAAAACAGGGGTTGTAGGGGAGCAGTACTTC. Protein sequence: CASTKTGVVGEQYF.